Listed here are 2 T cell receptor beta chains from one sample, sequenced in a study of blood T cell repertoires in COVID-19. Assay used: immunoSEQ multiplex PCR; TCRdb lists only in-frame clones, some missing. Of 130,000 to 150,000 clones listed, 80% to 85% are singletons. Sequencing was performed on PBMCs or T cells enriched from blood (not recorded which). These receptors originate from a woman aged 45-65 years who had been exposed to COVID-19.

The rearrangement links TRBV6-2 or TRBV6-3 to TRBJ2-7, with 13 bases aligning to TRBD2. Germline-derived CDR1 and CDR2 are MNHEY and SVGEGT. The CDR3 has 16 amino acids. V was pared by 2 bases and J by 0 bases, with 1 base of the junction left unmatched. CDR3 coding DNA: TGTGCCAGCAGTTACGGGACTAGCGGGGCCTCCTACGAGCAGTACTTC. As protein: CASSYGTSGASYEQYF.

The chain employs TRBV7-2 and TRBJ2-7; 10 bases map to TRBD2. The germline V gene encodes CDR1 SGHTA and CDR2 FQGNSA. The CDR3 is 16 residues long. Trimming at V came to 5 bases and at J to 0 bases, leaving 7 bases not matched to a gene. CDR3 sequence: CASSPRAGGPSYEQYF. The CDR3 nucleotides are TGTGCCAGCAGCCCCCGAGCGGGAGGGCCCTCCTACGAGCAGTACTTC. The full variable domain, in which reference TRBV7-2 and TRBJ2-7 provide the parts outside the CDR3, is GAGVSQSPSNKVTEKGKDVELRCDPISGHTALYWYRQSLGQGLEFLIYFQGNSAPDKSGLPSDRFSAERTGGSVSTLTIQRTQQEDSAVYLCASSPRAGGPSYEQYFGPGTRLTVT.